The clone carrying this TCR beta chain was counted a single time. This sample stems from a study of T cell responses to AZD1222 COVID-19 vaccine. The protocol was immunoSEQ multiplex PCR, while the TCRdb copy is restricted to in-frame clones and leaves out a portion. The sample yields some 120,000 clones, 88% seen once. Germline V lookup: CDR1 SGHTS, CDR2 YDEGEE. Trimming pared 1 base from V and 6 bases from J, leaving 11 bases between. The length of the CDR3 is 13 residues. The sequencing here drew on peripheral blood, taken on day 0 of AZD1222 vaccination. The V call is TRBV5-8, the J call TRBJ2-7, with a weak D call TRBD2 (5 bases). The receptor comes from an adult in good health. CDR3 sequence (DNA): TGTGCCAGCAGCTTGCGCCTAGAGGGCGAGCAGTACTTC. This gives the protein CASSLRLEGEQYF.